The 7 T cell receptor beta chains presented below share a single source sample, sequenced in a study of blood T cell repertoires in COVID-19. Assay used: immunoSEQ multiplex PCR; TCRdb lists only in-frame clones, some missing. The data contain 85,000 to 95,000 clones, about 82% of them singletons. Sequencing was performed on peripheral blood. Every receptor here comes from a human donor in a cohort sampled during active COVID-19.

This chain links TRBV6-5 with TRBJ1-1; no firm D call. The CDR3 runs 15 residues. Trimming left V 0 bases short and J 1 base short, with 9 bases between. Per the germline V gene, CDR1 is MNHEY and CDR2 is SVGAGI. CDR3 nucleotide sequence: TGTGCCAGCAGTTACTCGGGCATTAGGAACACTGAAGCTTTCTTT. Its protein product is CASSYSGIRNTEAFF.

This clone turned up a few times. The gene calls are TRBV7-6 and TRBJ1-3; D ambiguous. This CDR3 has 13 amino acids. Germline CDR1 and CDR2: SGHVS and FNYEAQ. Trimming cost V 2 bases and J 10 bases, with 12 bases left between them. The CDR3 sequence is CASSLWAEDTIYF. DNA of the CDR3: TGTGCCAGCAGCTTATGGGCCGAAGATACCATATATTTT. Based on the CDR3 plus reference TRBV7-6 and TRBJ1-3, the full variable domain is GAGVSQSPRYKVTKRGQDVALRCDPISGHVSLYWYRQALGQGPEFLTYFNYEAQQDKSGLPNDRFSAERPEGSISTLTIQRTEQRDSAMYRCASSLWAEDTIYFGEGSWLTVV.

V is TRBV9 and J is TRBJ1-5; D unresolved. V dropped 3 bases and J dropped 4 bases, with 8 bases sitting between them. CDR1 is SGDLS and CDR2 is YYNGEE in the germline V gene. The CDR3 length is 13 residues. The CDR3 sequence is CASSETSNQPQHF. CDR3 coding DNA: TGTGCCAGCAGCGAAACTTCTAATCAGCCCCAGCATTTT.

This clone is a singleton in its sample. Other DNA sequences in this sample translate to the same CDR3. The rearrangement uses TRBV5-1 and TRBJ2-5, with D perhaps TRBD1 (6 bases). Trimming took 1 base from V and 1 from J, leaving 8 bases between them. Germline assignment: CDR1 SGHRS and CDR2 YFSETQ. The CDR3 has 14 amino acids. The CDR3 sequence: CASSLTGSQETQYF. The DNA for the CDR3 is TGCGCCAGCAGCTTGACAGGGTCCCAAGAGACCCAGTACTTC.

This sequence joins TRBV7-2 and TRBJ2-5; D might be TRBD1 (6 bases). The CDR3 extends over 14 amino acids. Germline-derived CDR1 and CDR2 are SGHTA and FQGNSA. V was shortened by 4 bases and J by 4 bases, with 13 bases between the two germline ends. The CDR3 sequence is CASSYQGGAETQYF. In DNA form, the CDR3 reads TGTGCCAGCAGCTACCAAGGGGGTGCAGAGACCCAGTACTTC.

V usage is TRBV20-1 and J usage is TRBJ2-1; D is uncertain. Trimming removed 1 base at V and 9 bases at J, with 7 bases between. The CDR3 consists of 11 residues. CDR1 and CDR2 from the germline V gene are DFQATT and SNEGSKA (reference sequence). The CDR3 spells CSARGPGEQFF. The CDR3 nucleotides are TGCAGTGCTAGAGGCCCCGGTGAGCAGTTCTTC.

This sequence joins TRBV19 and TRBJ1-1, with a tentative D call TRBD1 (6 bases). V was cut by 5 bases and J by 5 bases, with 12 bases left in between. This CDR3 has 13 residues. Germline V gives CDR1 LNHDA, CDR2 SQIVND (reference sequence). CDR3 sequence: CASSEGVGTEAFF. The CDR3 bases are TGTGCCAGTAGTGAGGGGGTGGGAACTGAAGCTTTCTTT.